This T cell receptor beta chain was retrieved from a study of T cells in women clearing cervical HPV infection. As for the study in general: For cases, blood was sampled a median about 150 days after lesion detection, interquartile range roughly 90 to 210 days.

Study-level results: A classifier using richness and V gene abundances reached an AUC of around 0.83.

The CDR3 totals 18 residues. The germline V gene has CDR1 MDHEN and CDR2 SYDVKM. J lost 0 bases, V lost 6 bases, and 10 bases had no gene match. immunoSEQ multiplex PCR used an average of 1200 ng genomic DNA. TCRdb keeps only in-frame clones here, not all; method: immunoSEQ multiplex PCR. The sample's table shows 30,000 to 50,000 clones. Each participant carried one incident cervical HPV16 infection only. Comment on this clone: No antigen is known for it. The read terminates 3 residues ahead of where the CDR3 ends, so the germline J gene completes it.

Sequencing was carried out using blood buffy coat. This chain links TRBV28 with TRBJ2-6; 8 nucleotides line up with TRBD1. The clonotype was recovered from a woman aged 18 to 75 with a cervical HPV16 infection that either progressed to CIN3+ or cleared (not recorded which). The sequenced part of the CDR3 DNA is TGTGCCAGCAGGAACGGACAGGGTGGGTACTCTGGGGCCAACGTC. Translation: CASRNGQGGYSGANV. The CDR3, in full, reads CASRNGQGGYSGANVLTF. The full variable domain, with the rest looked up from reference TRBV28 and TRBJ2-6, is DVKVTQSSRYLVKRTGEKVFLECVQDMDHENMFWYRQDPGLGLRLIYFSYDVKMKEKGDIPEGYSVSREKKERFSLILESASTNQTSMYLCASRNGQGGYSGANVLTFGAGSRLTVL.